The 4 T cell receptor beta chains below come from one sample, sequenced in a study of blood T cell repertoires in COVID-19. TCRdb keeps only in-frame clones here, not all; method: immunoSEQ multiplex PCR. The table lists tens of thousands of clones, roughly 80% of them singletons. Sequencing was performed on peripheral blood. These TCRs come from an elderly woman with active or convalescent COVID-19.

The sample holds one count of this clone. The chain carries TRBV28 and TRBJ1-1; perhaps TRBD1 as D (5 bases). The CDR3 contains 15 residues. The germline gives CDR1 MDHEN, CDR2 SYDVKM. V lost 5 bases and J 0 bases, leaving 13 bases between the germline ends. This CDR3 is CASSPTWGVNTEAFF. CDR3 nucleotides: TGTGCCAGCAGTCCAACCTGGGGGGTGAACACTGAAGCTTTCTTT.

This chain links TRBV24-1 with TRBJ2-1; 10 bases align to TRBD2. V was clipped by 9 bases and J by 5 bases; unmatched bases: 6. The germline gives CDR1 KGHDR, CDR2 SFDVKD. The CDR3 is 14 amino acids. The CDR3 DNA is TGTGCCACCCGAAGCGGGAGGGCGAACAATGAGCAGTTCTTC. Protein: CATRSGRANNEQFF.

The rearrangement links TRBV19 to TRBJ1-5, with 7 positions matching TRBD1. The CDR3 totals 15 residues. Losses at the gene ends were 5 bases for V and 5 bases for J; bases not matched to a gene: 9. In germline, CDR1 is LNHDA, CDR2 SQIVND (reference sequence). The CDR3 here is CASSVTHRGHQPQHF. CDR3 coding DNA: TGTGCCAGTAGTGTCACCCACAGGGGACATCAGCCCCAGCATTTT.

This CDR3 reads CAIPRRPPAGDFNEQYF. The CDR3 nucleotides are TGTGCCATCCCCCGTAGGCCCCCAGCGGGAGATTTTAACGAGCAGTACTTC. The J gene is TRBJ2-7, the V gene TRBV2, with 8 nucleotides matching TRBD2. V trimming: 10 bases; J trimming: 5 bases; junction bases outside the gene matches: 22. This CDR3 is built from 17 residues. Per germline, CDR1 SNHLY and CDR2 FYNNEI.